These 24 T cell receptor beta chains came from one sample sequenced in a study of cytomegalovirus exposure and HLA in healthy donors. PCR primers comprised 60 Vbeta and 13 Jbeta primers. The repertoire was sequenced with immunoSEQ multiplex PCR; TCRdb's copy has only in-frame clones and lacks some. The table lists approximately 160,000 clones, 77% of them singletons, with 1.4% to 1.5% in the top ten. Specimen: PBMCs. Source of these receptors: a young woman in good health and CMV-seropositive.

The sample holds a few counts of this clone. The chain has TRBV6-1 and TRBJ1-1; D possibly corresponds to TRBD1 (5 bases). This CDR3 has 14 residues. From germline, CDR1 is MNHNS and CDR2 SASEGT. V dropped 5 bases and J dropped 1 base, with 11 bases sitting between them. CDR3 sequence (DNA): TGTGCCAGCAGTTTGGACGGACAGAACACTGAAGCTTTCTTT. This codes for CASSLDGQNTEAFF.

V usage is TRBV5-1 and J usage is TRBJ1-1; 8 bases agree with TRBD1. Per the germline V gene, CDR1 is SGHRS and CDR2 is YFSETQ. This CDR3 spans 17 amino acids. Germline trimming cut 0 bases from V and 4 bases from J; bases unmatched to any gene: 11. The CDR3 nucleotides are TGCGCCAGCAGCTTGGTGGCAGGGGGCCTCGTAGGCACTGAAGCTTTCTTT. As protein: CASSLVAGGLVGTEAFF. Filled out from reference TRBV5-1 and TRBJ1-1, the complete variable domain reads KAGVTQTPRYLIKTRGQQVTLSCSPISGHRSVSWYQQTPGQGLQFLFEYFSETQRNKGNFPGRFSGRQFSNSRSEMNVSTLELGDSALYLCASSLVAGGLVGTEAFFGQGTRLTVV.

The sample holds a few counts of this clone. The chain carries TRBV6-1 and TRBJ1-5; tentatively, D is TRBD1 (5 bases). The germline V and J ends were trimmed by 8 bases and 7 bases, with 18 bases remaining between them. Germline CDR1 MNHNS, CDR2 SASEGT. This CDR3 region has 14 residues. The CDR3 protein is CASFWRAGTQPQHF. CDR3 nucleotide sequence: TGTGCCAGCTTCTGGAGGGCAGGGACCCAGCCCCAGCATTTT.

This chain's CDR3 is CASSPSGREKLFF. The CDR3 region has the DNA TGTGCCAGCAGTCCCAGTGGTCGTGAAAAACTGTTTTTT. This chain joins TRBV28 and TRBJ1-4; D remains ambiguous. In germline, CDR1 is MDHEN, CDR2 SYDVKM. The CDR3 extends over 13 amino acids. The V gene lost 5 bases and the J gene lost 7 bases, with 11 bases spanning the gap. Supplemented by reference TRBV28 and TRBJ1-4, the full variable domain reads DVKVTQSSRYLVKRTGEKVFLECVQDMDHENMFWYRQDPGLGLRLIYFSYDVKMKEKGDIPEGYSVSREKKERFSLILESASTNQTSMYLCASSPSGREKLFFGSGTQLSVL.

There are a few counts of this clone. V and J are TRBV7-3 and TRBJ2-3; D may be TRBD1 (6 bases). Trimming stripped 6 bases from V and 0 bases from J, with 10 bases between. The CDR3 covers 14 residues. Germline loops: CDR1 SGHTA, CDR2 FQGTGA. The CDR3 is CASRQGLSTDTQYF. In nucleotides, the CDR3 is TGTGCCAGCAGACAGGGTCTGAGCACAGATACGCAGTATTTT.

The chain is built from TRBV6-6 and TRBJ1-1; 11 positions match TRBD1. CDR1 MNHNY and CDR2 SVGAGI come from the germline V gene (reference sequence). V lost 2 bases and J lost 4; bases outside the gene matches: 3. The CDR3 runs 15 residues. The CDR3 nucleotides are TGTGCCAGCAGTTACAAGGGACAGGGGGGCACTGAAGCTTTCTTT. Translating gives CASSYKGQGGTEAFF.

The CDR3 DNA is TGTGCCTGGAGTCCCCAGGCAGCTGGGGCCAACGTCCTGACTTTC. Encoded protein: CAWSPQAAGANVLTF. The rearrangement joins TRBV30 to TRBJ2-6, with D unresolved. Germline CDR1 is GTSNPN and CDR2 is SVGIG (reference sequence). Trimming took 2 bases from V and 2 from J, leaving 10 bases between them. This CDR3 is 15 amino acids long.

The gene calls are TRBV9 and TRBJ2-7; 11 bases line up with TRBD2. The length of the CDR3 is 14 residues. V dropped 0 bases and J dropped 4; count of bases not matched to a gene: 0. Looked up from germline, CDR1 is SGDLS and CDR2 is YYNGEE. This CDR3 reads CASSVGLAGYEQYF. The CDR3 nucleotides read TGTGCCAGCAGCGTAGGACTAGCGGGATACGAGCAGTACTTC.

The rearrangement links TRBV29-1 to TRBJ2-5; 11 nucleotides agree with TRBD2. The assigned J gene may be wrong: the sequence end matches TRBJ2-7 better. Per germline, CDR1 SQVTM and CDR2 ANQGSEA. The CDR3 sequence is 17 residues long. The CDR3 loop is CSVEVGKWASGRYEQYF. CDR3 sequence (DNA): TGCAGCGTTGAAGTAGGAAAGTGGGCTAGCGGGAGGTACGAGCAGTACTTC.

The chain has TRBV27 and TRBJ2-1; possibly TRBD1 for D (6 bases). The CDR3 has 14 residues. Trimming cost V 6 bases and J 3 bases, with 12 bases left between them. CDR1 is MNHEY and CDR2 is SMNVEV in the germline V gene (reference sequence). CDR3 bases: TGTGCCAGCAGGCTCACAGGGAGCTACAATGAGCAGTTCTTC. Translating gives CASRLTGSYNEQFF.

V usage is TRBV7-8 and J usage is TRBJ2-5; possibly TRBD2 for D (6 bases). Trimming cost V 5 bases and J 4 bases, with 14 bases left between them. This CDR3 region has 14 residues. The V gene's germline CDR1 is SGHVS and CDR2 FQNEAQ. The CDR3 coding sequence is TGTGCCAGCAGCCTCCGGGAGCTGTCAGAGACCCAGTACTTC. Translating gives CASSLRELSETQYF.

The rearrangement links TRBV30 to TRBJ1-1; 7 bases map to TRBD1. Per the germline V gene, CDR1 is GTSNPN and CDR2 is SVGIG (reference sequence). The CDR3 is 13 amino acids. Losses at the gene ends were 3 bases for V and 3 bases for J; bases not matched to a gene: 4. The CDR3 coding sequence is TGTGCCTGGAGGACAGGGTTGGACACTGAAGCTTTCTTT. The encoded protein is CAWRTGLDTEAFF.

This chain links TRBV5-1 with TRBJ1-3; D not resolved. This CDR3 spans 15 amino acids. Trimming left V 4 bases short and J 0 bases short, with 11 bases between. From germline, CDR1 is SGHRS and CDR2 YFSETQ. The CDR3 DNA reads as TGCGCCAGCAGCCAGGCCCTTCACTCTGGAAACACCATATATTTT. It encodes CASSQALHSGNTIYF.

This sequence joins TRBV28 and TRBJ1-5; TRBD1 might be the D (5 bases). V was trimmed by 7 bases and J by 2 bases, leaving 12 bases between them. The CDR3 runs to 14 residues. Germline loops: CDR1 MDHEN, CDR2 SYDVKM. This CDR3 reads CASKLGGGNQPQHF. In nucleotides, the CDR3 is TGTGCCAGCAAGCTCGGGGGGGGCAATCAGCCCCAGCATTTT.

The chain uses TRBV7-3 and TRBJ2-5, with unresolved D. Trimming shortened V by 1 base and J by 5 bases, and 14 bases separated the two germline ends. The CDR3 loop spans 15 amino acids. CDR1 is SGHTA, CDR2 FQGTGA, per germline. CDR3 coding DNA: TGTGCCAGCAGCTTAATACCCGCGGCGATCGAGACCCAGTACTTC. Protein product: CASSLIPAAIETQYF.

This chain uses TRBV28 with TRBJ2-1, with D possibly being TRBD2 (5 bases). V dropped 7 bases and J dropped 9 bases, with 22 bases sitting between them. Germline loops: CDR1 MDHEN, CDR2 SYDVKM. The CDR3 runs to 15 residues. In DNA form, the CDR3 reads TGTGCCAGCACGAGGGTGGGTTTCTATGAGGGTGAGCAGTTCTTC. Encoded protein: CASTRVGFYEGEQFF.

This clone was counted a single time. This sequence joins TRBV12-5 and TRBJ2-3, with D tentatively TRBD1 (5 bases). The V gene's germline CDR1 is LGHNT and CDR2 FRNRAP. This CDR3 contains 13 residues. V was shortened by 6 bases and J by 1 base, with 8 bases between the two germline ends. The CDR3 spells CASGLGGTDTQYF. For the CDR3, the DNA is TGTGCTAGTGGCTTAGGGGGCACAGATACGCAGTATTTT.

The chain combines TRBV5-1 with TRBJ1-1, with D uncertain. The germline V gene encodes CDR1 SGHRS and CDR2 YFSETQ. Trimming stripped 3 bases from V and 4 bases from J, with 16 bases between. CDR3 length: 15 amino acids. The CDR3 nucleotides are TGCGCCAGCAGCTCGGACTCAGACGCGGGCACTGAAGCTTTCTTT. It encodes CASSSDSDAGTEAFF.

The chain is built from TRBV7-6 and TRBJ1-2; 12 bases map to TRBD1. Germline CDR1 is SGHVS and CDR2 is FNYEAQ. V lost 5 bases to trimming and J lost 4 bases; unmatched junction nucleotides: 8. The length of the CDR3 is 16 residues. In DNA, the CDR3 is TGTGCCAGCAGCCCCGGGACAGGGGGCTCGGTCTATGGCTACACCTTC. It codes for CASSPGTGGSVYGYTF.

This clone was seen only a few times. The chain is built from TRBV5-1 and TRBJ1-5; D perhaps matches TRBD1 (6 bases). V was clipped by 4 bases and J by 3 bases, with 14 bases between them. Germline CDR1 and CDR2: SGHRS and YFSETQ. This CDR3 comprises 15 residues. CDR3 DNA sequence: TGCGCCAGCAGCGAGGGGGTATCGGCCAATCAGCCCCAGCATTTT. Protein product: CASSEGVSANQPQHF.

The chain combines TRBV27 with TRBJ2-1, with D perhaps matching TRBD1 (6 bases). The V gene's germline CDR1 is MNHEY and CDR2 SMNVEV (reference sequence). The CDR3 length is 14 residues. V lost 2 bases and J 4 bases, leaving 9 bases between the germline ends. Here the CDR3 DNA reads TGTGCCAGCAGTTTAGGGACACTATACAATGAGCAGTTCTTC. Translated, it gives CASSLGTLYNEQFF.

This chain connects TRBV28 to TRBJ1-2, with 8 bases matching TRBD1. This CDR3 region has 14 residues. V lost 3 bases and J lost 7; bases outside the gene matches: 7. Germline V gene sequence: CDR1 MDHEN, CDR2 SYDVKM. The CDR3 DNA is TGTGCCAGCAGTTTCGACAGGGGCCTGGGTGGCTACACCTTC. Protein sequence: CASSFDRGLGGYTF.

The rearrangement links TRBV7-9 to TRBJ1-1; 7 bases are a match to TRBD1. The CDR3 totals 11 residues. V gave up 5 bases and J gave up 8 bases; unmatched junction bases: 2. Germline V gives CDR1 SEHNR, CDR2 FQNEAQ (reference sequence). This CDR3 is CASSDRVEAFF. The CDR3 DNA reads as TGTGCCAGCAGCGACAGGGTGGAAGCTTTCTTT.

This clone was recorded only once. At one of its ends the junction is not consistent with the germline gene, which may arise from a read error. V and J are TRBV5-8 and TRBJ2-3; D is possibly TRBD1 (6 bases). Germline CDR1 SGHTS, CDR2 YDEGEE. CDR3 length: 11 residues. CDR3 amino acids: CASSQQWTEDF. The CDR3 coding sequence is TGTGCCAGCAGCCAACAGTGGACAGAGGATTTT.